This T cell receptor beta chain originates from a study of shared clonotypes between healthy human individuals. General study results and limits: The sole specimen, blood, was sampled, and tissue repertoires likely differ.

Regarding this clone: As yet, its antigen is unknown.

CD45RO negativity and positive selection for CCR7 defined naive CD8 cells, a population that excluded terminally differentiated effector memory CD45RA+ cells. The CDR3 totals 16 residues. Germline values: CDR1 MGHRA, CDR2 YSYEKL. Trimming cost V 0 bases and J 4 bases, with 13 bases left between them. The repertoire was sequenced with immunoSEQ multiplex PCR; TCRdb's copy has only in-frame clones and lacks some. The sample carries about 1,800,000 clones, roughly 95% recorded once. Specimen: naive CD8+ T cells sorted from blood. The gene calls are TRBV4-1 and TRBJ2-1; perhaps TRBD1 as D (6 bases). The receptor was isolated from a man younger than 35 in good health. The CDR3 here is CASSQETGSWYNEQFF. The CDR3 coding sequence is TGCGCCAGCAGCCAAGAAACAGGGTCGTGGTACAATGAGCAGTTCTTC.